The sequence of this TCR beta chain was determined in a study of tumor-infiltrating lymphocytes in primary liver carcinoma. Study context: T1-T3 N0M0 was the stage of the tumors, which were roughly 4 to 10 cm across. Productive TCRbeta reads per sample were roughly 3.5 to 7.13 million, not differing by tissue.

Researchers generated TCR beta cDNA from roughly 510 ng of total RNA, relying on a constant-region primer. ARM-PCR was slightly modified, and three nested multiplex PCR rounds with it gave rise to the TCR beta libraries. A C-beta reverse primer was combined with TRBV1-TRBV30 forward primers in the first two PCR rounds, and each round had about 10 cycles. In TCRdb, the multiplex PCR reads were re-called with MiXCR into one record per CDR3 protein. The data show around 210,000 distinct CDR3 sequences, approximately 65% seen once. Regarding the study as a whole: Tumor-adjacent and tumor-blood pairs shared less of their repertoires than tumor region pairs shared. When set against blood, tumors had a significantly higher top-250-clone fraction (p = 0.039).

Concerning this clonotype itself: Antigen unknown. A clone one base away is much larger, so this may be a read error.

This CDR3 has 14 residues. The germline V gene has CDR1 PRHDT and CDR2 FYEKMQ (reference sequence). For blood RNA, unsorted whole blood served as the source, and germline DNA was extracted too. Material: peripheral blood. V is TRBV13 and J is TRBJ2-7; maybe TRBD2 (6 bases). This clonotype was sampled from an older woman with primary liver carcinoma and hepatitis B virus infection. DNA of the CDR3: TGTGCCAGCAGCGGAAGACTAGTCGGTAACGAGCAGTGCTTC. Amino acids: CASSGRLVGNEQCF.